These T cell receptor beta chains were read from a single sample in a study of blood T cells in healthy people across ages. TCRdb recomputed calls from the 5' RACE reads with MiXCR, one row per CDR3 protein. This repertoire shows approximately 800,000 distinct CDR3 sequences, 55% to 70% found once; its top ten account for roughly 22%. Sequenced sample: blood. The receptors were gathered from a man in his thirties or forties in good health. Both conserved end residues are trimmed from each CDR3. D genes are given only for firm matches.

j_call: TRBJ2-5; d_call: NA; v_call: TRBV7-3; cdr3_aa: ASSPQWGETQY
j_call: NA; d_call: NA; v_call: TRBV29-1; cdr3_aa: SVEARGRGLYEQY
j_call: TRBJ2-7; d_call: TRBD2; v_call: TRBV20-1; cdr3_aa: SARGTSGSRYEQY
j_call: TRBJ2-1; d_call: NA; v_call: TRBV28; cdr3_aa: ASSLGTTYNEQF
j_call: TRBJ2-2; d_call: TRBD1; v_call: TRBV6-6; cdr3_aa: ASGWGDREGSGELF
j_call: NA; d_call: TRBD2; v_call: TRBV9; cdr3_aa: ASSETSGSFHEQY
j_call: TRBJ2-4; d_call: NA; v_call: TRBV5-6; cdr3_aa: ASSLEGGRENIQY
j_call: TRBJ1-2; d_call: TRBD1; v_call: TRBV6-5; cdr3_aa: ATGGPNYGYT
j_call: TRBJ1-1; d_call: TRBD1; v_call: TRBV5-6; cdr3_aa: ASSLTTGALNTEAF
j_call: TRBJ1-6; d_call: TRBD1; v_call: TRBV20-1; cdr3_aa: SAKGQGDSPLH
j_call: NA; d_call: NA; v_call: TRBV7-9; cdr3_aa: ASSYSGSSSTQY
j_call: TRBJ2-3; d_call: NA; v_call: TRBV20-1; cdr3_aa: SARDPAQVGSRDTQY
j_call: NA; d_call: NA; v_call: TRBV6-5; cdr3_aa: ASSYLTSYDEQY
j_call: TRBJ1-6; d_call: NA; v_call: TRBV27; cdr3_aa: ASSQGFRTPLH
j_call: TRBJ2-3; d_call: TRBD2; v_call: TRBV7-2; cdr3_aa: ASSRKLAGGPTDTQY
j_call: TRBJ2-7; d_call: NA; v_call: TRBV29-1; cdr3_aa: SVERVAGGMREQY
j_call: TRBJ2-5; d_call: TRBD2; v_call: TRBV7-2; cdr3_aa: ASSLVAGVPQETQY
j_call: TRBJ2-5; d_call: TRBD2; v_call: TRBV3-1; cdr3_aa: ASSHSGVGQETQY
j_call: TRBJ2-1; d_call: TRBD1; v_call: TRBV10-3; cdr3_aa: AISDWTGRNEQF
j_call: TRBJ1-6; d_call: NA; v_call: TRBV20-1; cdr3_aa: SASFQGSPLH
j_call: TRBJ2-1; d_call: TRBD2; v_call: TRBV5-1; cdr3_aa: AGSLYPSSAGAYNEQF
j_call: TRBJ2-1; d_call: NA; v_call: TRBV4-3; cdr3_aa: ASSLLGRQNEQF
j_call: NA; d_call: NA; v_call: TRBV9; cdr3_aa: ASSVGGSGNYEQY
j_call: TRBJ2-7; d_call: TRBD2; v_call: TRBV2; cdr3_aa: ASRIRGLAGEQY
j_call: TRBJ2-1; d_call: NA; v_call: TRBV6-2/TRBV6-3; cdr3_aa: ASAPLGPGNNEQF
j_call: TRBJ2-1; d_call: NA; v_call: TRBV4-3; cdr3_aa: ASSQGGGATYNEQF
j_call: NA; d_call: TRBD1; v_call: TRBV27; cdr3_aa: ASSLLGTGGYNEQY
j_call: TRBJ2-1; d_call: TRBD2; v_call: TRBV20-1; cdr3_aa: SARGGSSYNEQF
j_call: TRBJ2-1; d_call: TRBD1; v_call: TRBV24-1; cdr3_aa: ATSAGGQGALKQF
j_call: TRBJ1-5; d_call: NA; v_call: TRBV7-2; cdr3_aa: ASSSDLDQPQH
j_call: TRBJ2-4; d_call: NA; v_call: TRBV28; cdr3_aa: ASSIPQGNNIQY
j_call: TRBJ2-3; d_call: TRBD2; v_call: TRBV7-2; cdr3_aa: ASGASGPPSTDTQY
j_call: TRBJ2-5; d_call: TRBD1; v_call: TRBV9; cdr3_aa: ASSPPDRGQQTQY
j_call: TRBJ2-7; d_call: NA; v_call: TRBV6-2/TRBV6-3; cdr3_aa: ASILLLSYEQY
j_call: TRBJ2-7; d_call: TRBD2; v_call: TRBV7-2; cdr3_aa: ASSLAVSGSSYEQY
j_call: TRBJ2-7; d_call: TRBD2; v_call: TRBV12-3/TRBV12-4; cdr3_aa: ASSRTSGGSSYEQY
j_call: TRBJ2-1; d_call: TRBD2; v_call: TRBV4-2; cdr3_aa: ASSQVFLAGGGDEQF
j_call: TRBJ1-4; d_call: NA; v_call: TRBV29-1; cdr3_aa: SVVGETGATYEKLF
j_call: NA; d_call: NA; v_call: TRBV7-2; cdr3_aa: ASSVDYGGYEQY
j_call: TRBJ2-7; d_call: NA; v_call: TRBV4-3; cdr3_aa: ASSQVTGPSYEQY
j_call: TRBJ1-2; d_call: NA; v_call: TRBV12-3/TRBV12-4; cdr3_aa: ASSHQNYGYT
j_call: TRBJ1-4; d_call: NA; v_call: TRBV10-3; cdr3_aa: AISEGGLTRQLF
j_call: TRBJ2-7; d_call: NA; v_call: TRBV12-3/TRBV12-4; cdr3_aa: ASSPPVYSYEQY
j_call: TRBJ2-5; d_call: NA; v_call: TRBV6-2/TRBV6-3; cdr3_aa: ASRRDWGTKTGLGETQY
j_call: TRBJ2-1; d_call: NA; v_call: TRBV18; cdr3_aa: ASSPNIGGNEQF
j_call: TRBJ1-1; d_call: NA; v_call: TRBV29-1; cdr3_aa: SVDGVGTPTF